The 31 T cell receptor beta chains below all came from one sample that was sequenced in a study of cytomegalovirus exposure and HLA in healthy donors. With 60 Vbeta and 13 Jbeta primers, the PCR was carried out. Assay: immunoSEQ multiplex PCR; the TCRdb copy retains only in-frame clones and omits some. The data contain fewer than 80,000 clones, less than 85% of them singletons. Sequencing input: PBMCs. The receptors come from a woman aged 25-40 years in good health and CMV-seronegative.

The J gene is TRBJ2-7, the V gene TRBV6-1; D may be TRBD1 (5 bases). V was clipped by 6 bases and J by 0 bases, with 12 bases between them. There are 14 residues in the CDR3. The germline V gene has CDR1 MNHNS and CDR2 SASEGT. This chain's CDR3 is CASSSGPSSYEQYF. The CDR3 DNA is TGTGCCAGCAGCTCAGGGCCCTCCTCCTACGAGCAGTACTTC.

The gene calls are TRBV27 and TRBJ2-5; 10 bases match TRBD2. The J call is in doubt because the DNA end fits TRBJ2-7 better. The germline gives CDR1 MNHEY, CDR2 SMNVEV (reference sequence). This CDR3 comprises 16 residues. The CDR3 loop reads CASSPWAASGSYEQYF. Written as DNA, the CDR3 is TGTGCCAGCAGTCCTTGGGCGGCTAGCGGGAGCTACGAGCAGTACTTC.

The chain is built from TRBV4-1 and TRBJ1-1, with TRBD1 identical over 8 bases. CDR3 length equals 14 residues. Germline lookup yields CDR1 MGHRA and CDR2 YSYEKL. V was clipped by 6 bases and J by 2 bases; unmatched bases: 5. The CDR3 reads CASRPGQENTEAFF. DNA for the CDR3: TGCGCCAGCAGACCGGGACAGGAAAACACTGAAGCTTTCTTT.

This chain links TRBV7-6 with TRBJ1-4; D gene uncertain. This CDR3 is 15 amino acids long. V dropped 2 bases and J dropped 0 bases, with 7 bases sitting between them. Germline CDR1 SGHVS, CDR2 FNYEAQ. The CDR3 loop is CASSLLGATNEKLFF. CDR3 bases: TGTGCCAGCAGCTTACTCGGGGCAACTAATGAAAAACTGTTTTTT.

The chain combines TRBV7-8 with TRBJ2-7, with 7 bases lining up with TRBD1. This CDR3 spans 13 amino acids. V lost 7 bases, J lost 2 bases, and 5 bases stayed unmatched. Germline CDR1 SGHVS, CDR2 FQNEAQ. As DNA, the CDR3 is TGTGCCAGCAACATCGACAGGGCCTACGAGCAGTACTTC. It specifies CASNIDRAYEQYF.

The rearrangement joins TRBV6-5 to TRBJ1-3; a weak D match, TRBD1 (5 bases). CDR3 length: 15 residues. V was clipped by 6 bases and J by 2 bases, with 14 bases between them. From germline, CDR1 is MNHEY and CDR2 SVGAGI. The CDR3 DNA follows: TGTGCCAGCAGCCTACGGGACTCTCCTGGAAACACCATATATTTT. Translating gives CASSLRDSPGNTIYF.

The chain is built from TRBV6-1 and TRBJ2-7, with D maybe TRBD1 (5 bases). Deletions cut 3 bases from V and 9 bases from J, with 27 bases between. This CDR3 is built from 17 residues. Germline V gene lookup returns CDR1 MNHNS and CDR2 SASEGT. CDR3 region: CASSDPPAKAKDGAQYV. The CDR3 DNA reads as TGTGCCAGCAGTGACCCCCCCGCGAAGGCAAAAGATGGGGCGCAGTACGTC.

A single count supports this clone. Germline is not matched at one junction end, which may reflect a read error. The genes are TRBV7-7 and TRBJ2-5, with a weak D call TRBD1 (6 bases). This CDR3 has 13 residues. The V gene's germline CDR1 is SSHAT and CDR2 FNYEAQ (reference sequence). CDR3 in DNA: TGTGCTAGCAGCCCCTTGGGGGCGGAGACCCAGTACTTC. Its protein is CASSPLGAETQYF.

The chain has TRBV25-1 and TRBJ1-3; 9 bases agree with TRBD1. This CDR3 is built from 16 residues. Losses at the gene ends were 3 bases for V and 1 base for J; bases not matched to a gene: 4. Germline CDR1 reads MGHDK; CDR2 reads SYGVNS. The CDR3 nucleotides are TGTGCCAGCAGTGACACAGGGGGCTGGTCTGGAAACACCATATATTTT. Protein sequence: CASSDTGGWSGNTIYF.

This clone was observed a few times. This rearrangement joins TRBV19 to TRBJ1-2; TRBD1 matches 8 bases. J lost 8 bases, V lost 5 bases, and 7 bases had no gene match. This CDR3 is built from 13 residues. CDR1 is LNHDA, CDR2 SQIVND, per germline (reference sequence). CDR3 nucleotides: TGTGCCAGTAGTCTACAGGGGGATGGGGGCTACACCTTC. It specifies CASSLQGDGGYTF.

The chain joins TRBV7-2 to TRBJ1-5; perhaps TRBD1 as D (5 bases). With 5 bases removed from V and 0 bases from J, the gap between germline ends came to 14 bases. This CDR3 is 16 amino acids long. Germline CDR1 is SGHTA and CDR2 is FQGNSA. The CDR3 DNA follows: TGTGCCAGCAGCGCGCAAGGGGTCCATAGCAATCAGCCCCAGCATTTT. This translates into CASSAQGVHSNQPQHF.

V usage is TRBV4-2 and J usage is TRBJ2-3; 7 bases line up with TRBD2. This CDR3 has 15 amino acids. With V trimmed by 0 bases and J by 7 bases, 7 bases remained unmatched. The germline V gene has CDR1 LGHNA and CDR2 YNFKEQ. The chain's CDR3 is CASSQEGGRGHTQYF. The CDR3 bases are TGTGCCAGCAGCCAAGAAGGCGGGAGAGGACATACGCAGTATTTT.

The V and J genes are TRBV4-2 and TRBJ2-6; 8 positions match TRBD2. Germline-derived CDR1 and CDR2 are LGHNA and YNFKEQ. The CDR3 is 16 amino acids. The V gene end was trimmed by 5 bases and the J gene end by 2 bases; junction bases not matched to a gene: 5. The CDR3 sequence: CASSEPGGAGANVLTF. CDR3 bases: TGTGCCAGCAGCGAACCCGGGGGGGCTGGGGCCAACGTCCTGACTTTC.

The chain employs TRBV27 and TRBJ1-5, with D perhaps matching TRBD1 (5 bases). The CDR3 runs to 13 residues. V was shortened by 2 bases and J by 7 bases, with 9 bases between the two germline ends. Germline V gene sequence: CDR1 MNHEY, CDR2 SMNVEV (reference sequence). Here the CDR3 DNA reads TGTGCCAGCAGTTTAGGGGGAGGGCAGCCCCAGCATTTT. Translating it yields CASSLGGGQPQHF.

This chain joins TRBV29-1 and TRBJ1-1; 7 nucleotides match TRBD1. CDR1 SQVTM and CDR2 ANQGSEA come from the germline V gene. V trimming: 0 bases; J trimming: 0 bases; junction bases outside the gene matches: 7. CDR3 size: 16 residues. CDR3 bases: TGCAGCGTTGAAGAACAGGCAGGGGGACTGAACACTGAAGCTTTCTTT. It is translated as CSVEEQAGGLNTEAFF.

The chain recombines TRBV6-5 with TRBJ2-1; no firm D call. Trimming cost V 7 bases and J 5 bases, with 6 bases left between them. The CDR3 is made up of 11 amino acids. CDR1 and CDR2 (germline): MNHEY, SVGAGI. In DNA, the CDR3 is TGTGCCAGCACACACAACAATGAGCAGTTCTTC. It codes for CASTHNNEQFF.

The chain has TRBV18 and TRBJ1-4, with 7 bases aligning to TRBD1. The CDR3 is made up of 18 amino acids. V shed 6 bases, J shed 0 bases, and the junction held 13 bases outside the gene matches. The germline CDR1 and CDR2 sequences are KGHSH and LQKENI. DNA for the CDR3: TGTGCCAGCTCTACGGGTCCTACAGGGGTCACAACTAATGAAAAACTGTTTTTT. Its protein product is CASSTGPTGVTTNEKLFF.

V is TRBV7-9 and J is TRBJ2-7; D is possibly TRBD2 (5 bases). Germline V lookup: CDR1 SEHNR, CDR2 FQNEAQ (reference sequence). The CDR3 totals 13 residues. Trimming took off 5 bases at V and 3 bases at J, with 11 bases between the two ends. The CDR3 loop reads CASSPGSLYEQYF. CDR3 nucleotide sequence: TGTGCCAGCAGCCCGGGAAGTCTCTACGAGCAGTACTTC.

This clone showed up just a few times. The chain links TRBV4-1 to TRBJ2-1; 12 bases agree with TRBD2. This CDR3 has 17 residues. Germline CDR1 is MGHRA and CDR2 is YSYEKL. The V segment lost 5 bases and the J segment 3 bases; nucleotides outside the gene matches: 8. This CDR3 is CASSSRLAGVNYNEQFF. The CDR3, as DNA: TGCGCCAGCAGCTCTCGACTAGCGGGAGTGAACTACAATGAGCAGTTCTTC.

The sample holds one count of this clone. The chain uses TRBV7-2 and TRBJ1-5, with D possibly being TRBD1 (5 bases). CDR3 length: 14 residues. Germline CDR1 SGHTA, CDR2 FQGNSA. The V end was cut by 5 bases, the J end by 7 bases, with 15 bases between. As DNA, the CDR3 is TGTGCCAGCAGCCCCGGGGGGATAAGACAGCCCCAGCATTTT. Protein product: CASSPGGIRQPQHF.

V is TRBV2 and J is TRBJ2-2; 10 bases are shared with TRBD2. The CDR3 consists of 18 residues. Germline lookup yields CDR1 SNHLY and CDR2 FYNNEI. V gave up 6 bases and J gave up 6 bases; unmatched junction bases: 16. The DNA for the CDR3 is TGTGCCAGCAGATGGGGATTGCTAGCGGGAGCAGAGTCCGGGGAGCTGTTTTTT. Protein sequence: CASRWGLLAGAESGELFF. Together with reference TRBV2 and TRBJ2-2, the CDR3 gives the full variable domain: EPEVTQTPSHQVTQMGQEVILRCVPISNHLYFYWYRQILGQKVEFLVSFYNNEISEKSEIFDDQFSVERPDGSNFTLKIRSTKLEDSAMYFCASRWGLLAGAESGELFFGEGSRLTVL.

The chain carries TRBV11-3 and TRBJ2-5; tentative D call: TRBD1 (8 bases). Germline V CDR1 and CDR2: SGHNT, YENEEA. This CDR3 region has 15 residues. V lost 4 bases, J lost 4 bases, and 16 bases lay in between. This chain's CDR3 is CASSSRTGGGETQYF. CDR3 DNA: TGTGCCAGCAGCTCGAGAACAGGGGGGGGAGAGACCCAGTACTTC.

The chain couples TRBV7-2 to TRBJ1-4, with TRBD1 matching 9 bases. CDR1 and CDR2 from the germline V gene are SGHTA and FQGNSA. The CDR3 totals 15 residues. The trim removed 5 bases at V and 4 bases at J, leaving 5 bases unmatched. DNA for the CDR3: TGTGCCAGCAGCCGCGGGACAGGGAGTAATGAAAAACTGTTTTTT. Translation gives CASSRGTGSNEKLFF. Full variable domain (outside the CDR3, taken from reference TRBV7-2 and TRBJ1-4): GAGVSQSPSNKVTEKGKDVELRCDPISGHTALYWYRQSLGQGLEFLIYFQGNSAPDKSGLPSDRFSAERTGGSVSTLTIQRTQQEDSAVYLCASSRGTGSNEKLFFGSGTQLSVL.

This clone was seen just once. This chain joins TRBV7-9 and TRBJ1-2, with D uncertain. The V gene's germline CDR1 is SEHNR and CDR2 FQNEAQ (reference sequence). The CDR3 consists of 15 residues. V was trimmed by 0 bases and J by 4 bases, leaving 12 bases between them. Here the CDR3 DNA reads TGTGCCAGCAGCTTAGCTATGGGTGGCGGCTATGGCTACACCTTC. It encodes CASSLAMGGGYGYTF.

The chain carries TRBV5-1 and TRBJ1-3, with 9 bases lining up with TRBD1. Germline V gene sequence: CDR1 SGHRS, CDR2 YFSETQ. The CDR3 loop spans 16 amino acids. Trimming took 6 bases from V and 4 from J; bases not matched to a gene: 11. This CDR3 is CASTLQGAGSGNTIYF. The CDR3 DNA is TGCGCCAGCACATTACAGGGGGCAGGGAGCGGAAACACCATATATTTT. The full variable domain, in which reference TRBV5-1 and TRBJ1-3 provide the parts outside the CDR3, is KAGVTQTPRYLIKTRGQQVTLSCSPISGHRSVSWYQQTPGQGLQFLFEYFSETQRNKGNFPGRFSGRQFSNSRSEMNVSTLELGDSALYLCASTLQGAGSGNTIYFGEGSWLTVV.

V and J are TRBV7-9 and TRBJ2-3; 10 positions match TRBD2. This CDR3 has 16 amino acids. CDR1 and CDR2 (germline): SEHNR, FQNEAQ (reference sequence). Losses at the gene ends were 7 bases for V and 2 bases for J; bases not matched to a gene: 9. The CDR3 loop reads CASTPPSGRFTDTQYF. CDR3 coding DNA: TGTGCCAGCACCCCCCCTAGCGGGAGATTCACAGATACGCAGTATTTT.

This clone was detected a few times. V usage is TRBV18 and J usage is TRBJ2-2; D unclear. CDR1 is KGHSH and CDR2 is LQKENI in the germline V gene. V shed 6 bases and J shed 6 bases, with 8 bases lying between them. The CDR3 is 12 residues long. The CDR3 loop reads CASSSDSGELFF. The CDR3 nucleotides are TGTGCCAGCTCGTCAGATTCCGGGGAGCTGTTTTTT.

The rearrangement uses TRBV6-1 and TRBJ2-1; 8 positions match TRBD2. The CDR3 totals 15 residues. Trimming cost V 6 bases and J 6 bases; bases outside gene matches: 10. Germline CDR1 reads MNHNS; CDR2 reads SASEGT. The CDR3: CASRVLSGIFNEQFF. In nucleotides, the CDR3 is TGTGCCAGCAGGGTACTTAGCGGGATCTTCAATGAGCAGTTCTTC.

This clone was observed a single time. The chain combines TRBV2 with TRBJ1-5, with D unclear. There are 11 residues in the CDR3. The V gene lost 5 bases and the J gene lost 11 bases, with 10 bases spanning the gap. CDR1 is SNHLY and CDR2 is FYNNEI in the germline V gene. The CDR3 sequence is CASSSGSTQHF. The CDR3 DNA is TGTGCCAGCAGTTCCGGGTCTACCCAGCATTTT.

This rearrangement joins TRBV4-3 to TRBJ1-3; D uncertain. V shed 0 bases and J shed 4 bases, with 16 bases lying between them. The CDR3 is made up of 17 amino acids. The V gene's germline CDR1 is LGHNA and CDR2 YSLEER. CDR3 DNA sequence: TGCGCCAGCAGCCAAGAATTGTCAGGCGGGAGGGGAAACACCATATATTTT. Translation gives CASSQELSGGRGNTIYF.

The chain uses TRBV4-1 and TRBJ2-1; 13 bases agree with TRBD2. V was clipped by 2 bases and J by 3 bases; unmatched bases: 7. From germline, CDR1 is MGHRA and CDR2 YSYEKL. The CDR3 consists of 18 residues. The CDR3 here is CASSQPHRTSGSYNEQFF. CDR3 coding DNA: TGCGCCAGCAGCCAACCGCACCGGACTAGCGGGAGCTACAATGAGCAGTTCTTC.